Listed below are T cell receptor beta chains from one sample, sequenced in a study of a mutant IDH1 vaccine in newly diagnosed glioma. Here immunoSEQ multiplex PCR was the method, and the copy in TCRdb shows in-frame clones only, minus some. The table records fewer than 20,000 clones, more than 65% of them present only once. The source was PBMCs, collected from a glioma patient treated with radiotherapy, temozolomide or both. The source is a middle-aged man with glioma. Each CDR3 is given with its conserved first and last residue. Each record gives: clone size, V gene, D gene, J gene, CDR3 DNA, CDR3 protein. The D gene is left open where the match is weak. Clone size is shown for a subset of rows, as once, few, many or a class of expanded clone.

clone size: -
V gene: TRBV7-2
D gene: -
J gene: TRBJ2-2
CDR3 DNA: TGTGCCAGCAGCTTAAGCCGGGACTTAAGCACCGGGGAGCTGTTTTTT
CDR3 protein: CASSLSRDLSTGELFF

clone size: -
V gene: TRBV18
D gene: TRBD1
J gene: TRBJ1-6
CDR3 DNA: TGTGCCAGCTCAACACGGGACAGGGATTCACCCCTCCACTTT
CDR3 protein: CASSTRDRDSPLHF

clone size: -
V gene: TRBV6-6
D gene: TRBD2
J gene: TRBJ2-1
CDR3 DNA: TGTGCCAGCACGGTAGCGGGAGGGAGTGAGCAGTTCTTC
CDR3 protein: CASTVAGGSEQFF

clone size: once
V gene: TRBV7-2
D gene: -
J gene: TRBJ1-1
CDR3 DNA: TGTGCCAGCAGCCTACAGGGAGATGTCACTGAAGCTTTCTTT
CDR3 protein: CASSLQGDVTEAFF

clone size: -
V gene: TRBV2
D gene: -
J gene: TRBJ2-4
CDR3 DNA: TGTGCCAGCAGCGAGAGCTCAGGGTTTGGAGGGGGCATTCAGTACTTC
CDR3 protein: CASSESSGFGGGIQYF

clone size: -
V gene: TRBV27
D gene: -
J gene: TRBJ1-2
CDR3 DNA: TGTGCCAGCAGAGCTGAGGACTATGGCTACACCTTC
CDR3 protein: CASRAEDYGYTF

clone size: -
V gene: TRBV5-4
D gene: TRBD2
J gene: TRBJ2-2
CDR3 DNA: TGTGCCACCAAGCGGGAGGGGGCCGGGGAGCTGTTTTTT
CDR3 protein: CATKREGAGELFF

clone size: -
V gene: TRBV7-6
D gene: -
J gene: TRBJ2-3
CDR3 DNA: TGTGCCAGCAGCTTAGAACCCAATTCAGATACGCAGTATTTT
CDR3 protein: CASSLEPNSDTQYF

clone size: once
V gene: TRBV7-5
D gene: -
J gene: TRBJ1-2
CDR3 DNA: TGTGCCAGAAGCGACTCCGACGGCTACACCTTC
CDR3 protein: CARSDSDGYTF

clone size: -
V gene: TRBV6-5
D gene: -
J gene: TRBJ2-6
CDR3 DNA: TGTGCCAGCCACTTTCCCGGGGCCAACGTCCTGACTTTC
CDR3 protein: CASHFPGANVLTF

clone size: -
V gene: TRBV19
D gene: TRBD2
J gene: TRBJ2-7
CDR3 DNA: TGTGCCAGTAGTGCGGATAGCGGGGGGGTCTACGAGCAGTACTTC
CDR3 protein: CASSADSGGVYEQYF

clone size: few
V gene: TRBV11-3
D gene: -
J gene: TRBJ2-5
CDR3 DNA: TGTGCCAGCACTTCCCGCGAGACCCAGTACTTC
CDR3 protein: CASTSRETQYF

clone size: -
V gene: TRBV11-3
D gene: TRBD1
J gene: TRBJ1-5
CDR3 DNA: TGTGCCAGCAGCCAATTCCGGGACAGGGGGAGGAATCAGCCCCAGCATTTT
CDR3 protein: CASSQFRDRGRNQPQHF

clone size: -
V gene: TRBV19
D gene: -
J gene: TRBJ1-3
CDR3 DNA: TGTGCCAGTAGTATTAGGGCTGGAAACACCATATATTTT
CDR3 protein: CASSIRAGNTIYF

clone size: -
V gene: TRBV5-6
D gene: TRBD1
J gene: TRBJ1-6
CDR3 DNA: TGTGCCAGCAGCATCGAGGGGGCGGTTAATTCACCCCTCCACTTT
CDR3 protein: CASSIEGAVNSPLHF

clone size: -
V gene: TRBV4-1
D gene: -
J gene: TRBJ1-5
CDR3 DNA: TGCGCCAGCAGCCATTCCGGGACAACAAATCAGCCCCAGCATTTT
CDR3 protein: CASSHSGTTNQPQHF

clone size: -
V gene: TRBV11-2
D gene: TRBD2
J gene: TRBJ2-3
CDR3 DNA: TGTGCCAGCAGCTCCCTAGCGGAAGGGGGCACAGATACGCAGTATTTT
CDR3 protein: CASSSLAEGGTDTQYF